This T cell receptor (beta chain) emerged from a study of blood T cell repertoires in COVID-19. Clones were sequenced by immunoSEQ multiplex PCR, and TCRdb holds only the in-frame ones, with some missing. Here the sample spans under 400,000 clones, about 86% being singletons. The sequence came from a middle-aged woman with acute COVID-19. The sample consisted of PBMCs or T cells enriched from blood (not recorded which).

The CDR3 is CAISEGPSTGNYGYTF. The CDR3 region has the DNA TGTGCCATCAGTGAAGGACCCTCAACAGGGAACTATGGCTACACCTTC. This chain connects TRBV10-3 to TRBJ1-2; D possibly corresponds to TRBD1 (6 bases). CDR3 length: 16 amino acids. Germline loops: CDR1 ENHRY, CDR2 SYGVKD. V was clipped by 3 bases and J by 2 bases, with 16 bases between them.